The 10 T cell receptor beta chains below were found in one sample sequenced in a study of identical twins. One entry per CDR3 protein results from TCRdb running MiXCR on the 5' RACE reads. This table holds around 480,000 distinct CDR3 sequences, roughly an eighth found once. The same data also contributed to another study, on yellow fever vaccine responses in identical twins.

Sequencing used CD4+ T cells sorted from blood. Receptors originate from a woman aged 18-29 years in good health.

The chain carries TRBV20-1 and TRBJ1-1; TRBD1 agrees at 9 bases. Germline V gives CDR1 DFQATT, CDR2 SNEGSKA (reference sequence). Trimming at V came to 5 bases and at J to 6 bases, leaving 10 bases not matched to a gene. This CDR3 is 14 amino acids long. The CDR3 DNA is TGCAGTGCTGGCGGGACAGGGAAGGGGGCTGAAGCTTTCTTT. Translated: CSAGGTGKGAEAFF.

This clonotype was counted ten times or more. V gene TRBV5-1 combines with J gene TRBJ2-1; D possibly corresponds to TRBD2 (6 bases). Germline loops: CDR1 SGHRS, CDR2 YFSETQ. V lost 2 bases to trimming and J lost 6 bases, with 15 bases between them. CDR3 length: 15 residues. CDR3 nucleotide sequence: TGCGCCAGCAGCTTCGGGAGTTCTTCTGGCAATGAGCAGTTCTTC. Translation gives CASSFGSSSGNEQFF.

The chain employs TRBV20-1 and TRBJ2-5, with 12 bases aligning to TRBD2. Trimming took 5 bases from V and 4 from J; bases not matched to a gene: 8. There are 15 residues in the CDR3. Germline V gene lookup returns CDR1 DFQATT and CDR2 SNEGSKA (reference sequence). The CDR3 is CSAFAPGLAGETQYF. The CDR3 DNA sequence: TGCAGTGCTTTTGCTCCGGGACTAGCGGGAGAGACCCAGTACTTC.

The chain recombines TRBV15 with TRBJ2-7; TRBD1 agrees at 9 bases. This CDR3 comprises 17 residues. Germline CDR1 reads LNHNV; CDR2 reads YYDKDF (reference sequence). Trimming at V came to 4 bases and at J to 1 base, leaving 11 bases not matched to a gene. This CDR3 reads CATSTDAGTGYSYEQYF. Here the CDR3 DNA reads TGTGCCACCAGCACCGACGCAGGGACAGGGTATTCCTACGAGCAGTACTTC.

This clonotype was detected ten times or more. The chain links TRBV6-2 or TRBV6-3 to TRBJ2-7; 11 nucleotides line up with TRBD2. CDR1 and CDR2 (germline): MNHEY, SVGEGT. Germline trimming cut 2 bases from V and 1 base from J; bases unmatched to any gene: 7. There are 17 residues in the CDR3. The CDR3: CASSYRLAGGHSYEQYF. CDR3 coding DNA: TGTGCCAGCAGTTACCGATTAGCGGGAGGGCATTCCTACGAGCAGTACTTC.

This CDR3 reads CASSSPRLAGSYEQYF. The CDR3 DNA is TGTGCCAGCAGTTCCCCCCGACTAGCGGGAAGCTACGAGCAGTACTTC. The chain recombines TRBV6-2 or TRBV6-3 with TRBJ2-7; 11 bases match TRBD2. The CDR3 is 16 residues long. J was trimmed by 3 bases and V by 4 bases; bases with no gene match: 8. Germline V gene sequence: CDR1 MNHEY, CDR2 SVGEGT.

The genes are TRBV3-1 and TRBJ1-1; no definite D call. This CDR3 is built from 12 residues. Germline V gene sequence: CDR1 LGHDT, CDR2 YNNKEL (reference sequence). V lost 2 bases, J lost 5 bases, and 6 bases lay in between. The CDR3 DNA reads TGTGCCAGCAGCCAAAGAGGGACTGAAGCTTTCTTT. It specifies CASSQRGTEAFF.

This chain joins TRBV12-3 or TRBV12-4 and TRBJ1-5, with D uncertain. Deletions cut 6 bases from V and 5 bases from J, with 8 bases between. CDR3 length: 12 amino acids. CDR3 coding DNA: TGTGCCAGCAGCAAAAGGGATCAGCCCCAGCATTTT. Its protein product is CASSKRDQPQHF.

This clonotype was seen a few times. The chain uses TRBV9 and TRBJ2-2; a possible D gene is TRBD1 (5 bases). The CDR3 extends over 14 amino acids. Per the germline V gene, CDR1 is SGDLS and CDR2 is YYNGEE. The V gene lost 7 bases and the J gene lost 4 bases, with 14 bases spanning the gap. CDR3 nucleotide sequence: TGTGCCAGCGGAGACAGTTTCCGCACCGGGGAGCTGTTTTTT. As protein: CASGDSFRTGELFF.

This clonotype was seen ten or more times. This chain uses TRBV7-9 with TRBJ1-1, with a weak D call TRBD1 (5 bases). There are 14 residues in the CDR3. The germline V gene has CDR1 SEHNR and CDR2 FQNEAQ (reference sequence). V gave up 5 bases and J gave up 4 bases, with 14 bases separating them. The CDR3 spells CASSPGTRATEAFF. The CDR3 nucleotides are TGTGCCAGCAGCCCCGGGACGAGGGCCACTGAAGCTTTCTTT.